This TCR beta chain was sequenced during a study of T cell responses to AZD1222 COVID-19 vaccine (dated by TCRdb to 2020 to 2022). About the full investigation: A total of about 230 trial participants underwent TCR sequencing, of whom nearly 210 received two doses of AZD1222 and some 25 received two doses of the MenACWY control vaccine. Trial participants were enrolled by age into subgroups of 18-55, 56-69 and 70-plus years, and roughly 150, 30 and 60 TCR-sequenced participants, respectively, were included in these subgroups.

The CDR3 regions of human TCRbeta chains were analyzed by immunosequencing. Per the source publication's procedure: Repertoire TCRs were matched against a reference library of SARS-CoV-2-specific TCRs generated with the MIRA antigen-specificity platform. Breadth was defined as the fraction of unique TCRs that were SARS-CoV-2-associated, and depth was defined as the fraction of total T cells that were SARS-CoV-2-associated. Using the MIRA data, each spike-specific TCR was assigned both to the spike region to which the TCR was reactive and to a CD4 or CD8 class. Log10-transformed breadth and depth values were compared by one-way ANOVA with Sidak's multiple comparisons tests. The source is immuneACCESS, and TCRdb retained only in-frame sequences with V and J called. Part of the clones is not carried over; for the studies checked, unresolved V genes explain less than half of this, and the remainder is unexplained. For V, J and clone size, that table is used; D and trimming come from the DNA. The sample table shows roughly 160,000 clones, and roughly 89% are seen once. Together, the top ten hold around 0.99% of the sample.

In the case of this clone: The clone's antigen remains unknown. Qualities for individual bases were not recorded, and no much larger clone is one base off.

The paper as a whole reports these results and caveats: In the small 56-69-year group, the increase in depth fell short of significance, most likely because of low power. Conclusions about previously exposed vaccinees were limited because only a handful of AZD1222 recipients were SARS-CoV-2 seropositive at baseline. Nearly half of unique spike-specific TCRs reportedly recognized epitopes outside regions mutated in the B.1.351 and B.1.1.7 variants. Because no samples from the day 14 peak response were available, repertoires could be characterized only after the peak T cell response. After two AZD1222 doses, spike-specific TCR breadth and depth were significantly higher than at day 0 and than in MenACWY recipients. Participants were mostly white British, with more females than males. The authors suggested clonal diversity may have been underestimated. The whole spike protein was spanned by vaccine-associated CD4 TCRs, and dominant responses were seen in regions 160-218 and 743-854.

V is clipped by 3 bases and J by 8 bases, and the sequence between their germline boundaries is 17 bases long. Via the germline V gene (reference sequence), CDR1 is SGHNT and CDR2 YYREEE. Inclusive of the bounding cysteine and phenylalanine, the CDR3 is 15 residues long. Just the 45-base CDR3 DNA is kept, in frame starting at base 1. According to the study, the label for this sample's time point signals: about 28 days (+/-7) after the second vaccine dose. AZD1222 recipients given second doses at about 4 weeks or at about 12 weeks were pooled, since spike-specific TCR depth and breadth were not found to differ between the two schedules. Samples from vaccinated people were obtained from the UK trials COV001 and COV002, which included a single-blind randomized controlled phase 2/3 trial of AZD1222 (ChAdOx1 nCoV-19) in healthy adults. For TCRbeta chain sequencing, PBMC samples from trial participants were taken at day 0 and at day 28 after the second dose.

The receptor was isolated from an adult who received the AZD1222 COVID-19 vaccine. This sequence uses TRBV5-4 and TRBJ1-4, and the D gene may be TRBD1, 5 bases matching. Source: peripheral blood, taken 28 days after the second AZD1222 dose. Read as DNA, the sequence is TGTGCCAGCAGCTGGGGTAGGGGCTCGGTCGAAAAACTGTTTTTT. The translation is CASSWGRGSVEKLFF. Reference TRBV5-4 and TRBJ1-4 genes cover what lies past the CDR3, so the full variable domain is ETGVTQSPTHLIKTRGQQVTLRCSSQSGHNTVSWYQQALGQGPQFIFQYYREEENGRGNFPPRFSGLQFPNYSSELNVNALELDDSALYLCASSWGRGSVEKLFFGSGTQLSVL.